The source of this TCR beta chain is a study of precursors of human CD4 cytotoxic T cells. Study results and limitations: IL-7Rhigh and IL-7R- TEMRA repertoires were less diverse and more expanded than TCM or TEM. IL-7Rhigh TEMRA clonotypes held a larger expanded effector fraction than TEM or TCM clonotypes.

TCRdb reprocessed the reads with MiXCR, giving one entry per CDR3 protein. The sample holds around 410 distinct CDR3 sequences, 21% seen once. This clonotype is deemed large. What it binds is not known. Sorted CD4+ central memory, effector memory, IL-7R-high TEMRA and IL-7R-negative TEMRA cells underwent bulk UMI sequencing. Germline V gene sequence: CDR1 SGHNT, CDR2 YYREEE (reference sequence). The CDR3 spans 16 residues. With 0 bases clipped from V and 0 bases from J, the junction kept 6 bases outside the gene matches. The sample taken for sequencing was memory CD4+ T cells from blood (PBMCs). The TCR comes from a human donor in good health. V is TRBV5-4 and J is TRBJ2-7; 7 bases map to TRBD2. This chain's CDR3 is CASSLGGTSVSYEQYF. CDR3 DNA sequence: TGTGCCAGCAGCTTGGGAGGAACTAGCGTCTCCTACGAGCAGTACTTC.